Below, 7 T cell receptor beta chains from the same sample are listed, as sequenced in a study of T-cell memory formation after mild COVID-19. TCRdb fed the 5' RACE reads into MiXCR, producing one record per CDR3 protein. This sample has some 440,000 distinct CDR3 sequences, with around 27% found just once. Input material: PBMCs or a T cell subset sorted from them (not recorded which). The receptors derive from an adult woman who had mild COVID-19 (a few samples of this study predate the infection). Cell type and time point are not known.

The chain is built from TRBV18 and TRBJ2-1, with a possible D match to TRBD2 (6 bases). V dropped 5 bases and J dropped 3 bases, with 14 bases sitting between them. The germline CDR1 and CDR2 sequences are KGHSH and LQKENI. The CDR3 has 15 residues. The CDR3 DNA sequence: TGTGCCAGCTCAAGGGACTCCGATTTCTACAATGAGCAGTTCTTC. It codes for CASSRDSDFYNEQFF.

Only a few counts were recorded for this clonotype. The chain is built from TRBV12-3 or TRBV12-4 and TRBJ2-3; D ambiguous. This CDR3 spans 15 amino acids. V lost 5 bases and J lost 1, with 13 bases in between. The CDR3 region is CASSEVRGGTDTQYF. The DNA for the CDR3 is TGTGCCAGCAGTGAAGTCCGAGGCGGCACAGATACGCAGTATTTT.

This clonotype was recorded a few times. The CDR3 is CASSLVKAGADTQYF. The CDR3 DNA follows: TGTGCCAGCAGCTTAGTTAAAGCGGGAGCTGATACGCAGTATTTT. This rearrangement joins TRBV7-2 to TRBJ2-3; TRBD2 matches at 8 bases. The CDR3 is made up of 15 amino acids. Germline values: CDR1 SGHTA, CDR2 FQGNSA. After removal of 1 base from V and 6 bases from J, the junction contained 6 bases not matched to a gene.

This clonotype was seen more than once but under ten times. The gene calls are TRBV5-5 and TRBJ2-2; 7 bases match TRBD1. The CDR3 contains 16 residues. With 1 base clipped from V and 0 bases from J, the junction kept 3 bases outside the gene matches. Per the germline V gene, CDR1 is SGHKS and CDR2 is YYEKEE (reference sequence). The CDR3 nucleotides are TGTGCCAGCAGCTTGATTGGGACAGCGAACACCGGGGAGCTGTTTTTT. It yields the protein CASSLIGTANTGELFF.

The chain links TRBV9 to TRBJ1-2; TRBD1 aligns across 7 bases. Germline lookup yields CDR1 SGDLS and CDR2 YYNGEE. V lost 4 bases to trimming and J lost 4 bases; unmatched junction nucleotides: 16. The CDR3 is 17 amino acids. The CDR3 is CASSPSGHRGTTYGYTF. For the CDR3, the DNA is TGTGCCAGCAGCCCCTCAGGTCACAGGGGCACTACCTATGGCTACACCTTC.

The rearrangement links TRBV10-2 to TRBJ1-3; D is undetermined. This CDR3 comprises 16 residues. From germline, CDR1 is WSHSY and CDR2 SAAADI. The ends were cut back, 2 bases at V and 0 bases at J, with 11 bases in the middle. The CDR3 protein is CASSERVQLSGNTIYF. The CDR3 DNA reads TGCGCCAGCAGTGAGAGGGTTCAACTCTCTGGAAACACCATATATTTT.

This chain connects TRBV19 to TRBJ2-1; 11 bases are shared with TRBD2. The CDR3 contains 15 residues. The ends lost 5 bases at V and 7 bases at J; junction bases unmatched: 7. Germline CDR1 is LNHDA and CDR2 is SQIVND (reference sequence). The CDR3 region is CASSPVAGGQNEQFF. CDR3 nucleotide sequence: TGTGCCAGTAGTCCCGTAGCGGGGGGGCAGAATGAGCAGTTCTTC.